Below, 18 T cell receptor beta chains from the same sample are listed, as sequenced in a study of OX40 agonist ivuxolimab in advanced cancers. The repertoire was sequenced with immunoSEQ multiplex PCR; TCRdb's copy has only in-frame clones and lacks some. The table has around 18,000 clones, approximately 80% seen once; the top ten hold 13%. The sample in question was CD4+ or CD8+ T cells sorted from blood, obtained in a trial of the OX40 agonist ivuxolimab. These TCRs come from an adult with an advanced solid tumor such as melanoma, head and neck, liver or kidney cancer.

This clone has a single count. The chain carries TRBV11-2 and TRBJ2-5; the match to TRBD2 covers 8 bases. V shed 5 bases and J 2 bases; nucleotides not matched to a gene: 4. The V gene's germline CDR1 is SGHAT and CDR2 FQNNGV. The CDR3 covers 14 residues. CDR3 coding DNA: TGTGCCAGCAGCCCTCGACTAGCGCAAGAGACCCAGTACTTC. Translating it yields CASSPRLAQETQYF.

The chain couples TRBV25-1 to TRBJ2-7; D might be TRBD1 (6 bases). CDR1 is MGHDK, CDR2 SYGVNS, per germline. The germline V and J ends were trimmed by 0 bases and 5 bases, with 17 bases remaining between them. This CDR3 has 16 amino acids. The CDR3 here is CASSEYSSQGNHEQYF. The CDR3 nucleotides read TGTGCCAGCAGTGAATATAGTTCACAGGGAAACCACGAGCAGTACTTC.

J is TRBJ2-3 and V is TRBV5-5; 12 nucleotides align to TRBD2. Germline CDR1 and CDR2: SGHKS and YYEKEE (reference sequence). The CDR3 loop spans 16 amino acids. The J segment lost 2 bases and the V segment lost 3 bases, leaving 4 bases of the junction unmatched. CDR3 protein: CASSSRTSGVTDTQYF. CDR3 DNA sequence: TGTGCCAGCAGCTCAAGGACTAGCGGGGTCACAGATACGCAGTATTTT. The full variable domain, rest sourced from reference TRBV5-5 and TRBJ2-3, is DAGVTQSPTHLIKTRGQQVTLRCSPISGHKSVSWYQQVLGQGPQFIFQYYEKEERGRGNFPDRFSARQFPNYSSELNVNALLLGDSALYLCASSSRTSGVTDTQYFGPGTRLTVL.

The chain recombines TRBV28 with TRBJ1-5; D is unclear. The CDR3 sequence is 12 residues long. Germline-derived CDR1 and CDR2 are MDHEN and SYDVKM. V lost 6 bases and J lost 3, with 6 bases in between. The CDR3 loop reads CASRQSNQPQHF. CDR3 nucleotides: TGTGCCAGCAGACAGTCCAATCAGCCCCAGCATTTT.

This clone appeared a single time. The chain combines TRBV7-3 with TRBJ2-3, with TRBD2 as a possible D gene (7 bases). Germline V gene lookup returns CDR1 SGHTA and CDR2 FQGTGA. The V and J ends lost 5 bases and 1 base respectively, with 13 bases between them. The CDR3 loop spans 15 amino acids. CDR3 amino acids: CASSRGGVGTDTQYF. In DNA, the CDR3 is TGTGCCAGCAGCCGAGGGGGGGTGGGCACAGATACGCAGTATTTT.

The chain employs TRBV6-4 and TRBJ2-3, with D maybe TRBD2 (5 bases). Trimming took 0 bases from V and 1 from J, leaving 14 bases between them. Looked up from germline, CDR1 is MRHNA and CDR2 is SNTAGT. This CDR3 has 17 amino acids. This chain's CDR3 is CASSDSRRDSCTDTQYF. CDR3 coding DNA: TGTGCCAGCAGTGACTCGAGACGGGATAGCTGCACAGATACGCAGTATTTT.

The genes are TRBV11-3 and TRBJ2-7; TRBD1 agrees at 7 bases. This CDR3 region has 13 residues. Germline CDR1 reads SGHNT; CDR2 reads YENEEA. Losses at the gene ends were 0 bases for V and 6 bases for J; bases not matched to a gene: 2. The CDR3 bases are TGTGCCAGCAGCTTAGAGACAGGGCTCGAGCAGTACTTC. Protein: CASSLETGLEQYF. Filled out from reference TRBV11-3 and TRBJ2-7, the complete variable domain reads EAGVVQSPRYKIIEKKQPVAFWCNPISGHNTLYWYLQNLGQGPELLIRYENEEAVDDSQLPKDRFSAERLKGVDSTLKIQPAELGDSAVYLCASSLETGLEQYFGPGTRLTVT.

CDR3 region: CASNRQGGNTGELFF. CDR3 coding DNA: TGTGCCAGCAATCGCCAGGGGGGAAACACCGGGGAGCTGTTTTTT. V usage is TRBV6-1 and J usage is TRBJ2-2, with D possibly matching TRBD1 (7 bases). The CDR3 length is 15 residues. The V and J ends lost 7 bases and 2 bases respectively, with 14 bases between them. CDR1 MNHNS and CDR2 SASEGT come from the germline V gene.

This clone was observed once. The chain couples TRBV27 to TRBJ2-7, with 13 bases aligning to TRBD2. Trimming took 4 bases from V and 2 from J; bases not matched to a gene: 2. Germline CDR1 MNHEY, CDR2 SMNVEV (reference sequence). The CDR3 covers 15 residues. The CDR3 reads CASSSTSGGAYEQYF. Here the CDR3 DNA reads TGTGCCAGCAGTTCAACTAGCGGGGGGGCCTACGAGCAGTACTTC.

This sequence joins TRBV7-8 and TRBJ2-5; D perhaps matches TRBD1 (5 bases). V lost 4 bases and J 2 bases, leaving 5 bases between the germline ends. The CDR3 covers 12 residues. Germline CDR1 reads SGHVS; CDR2 reads FQNEAQ. CDR3 loop: CASSWTQETQYF. In DNA, the CDR3 is TGTGCCAGCAGCTGGACACAAGAGACCCAGTACTTC.

This rearrangement joins TRBV6-1 to TRBJ1-1, with TRBD1 as a possible D gene (5 bases). Germline V gene sequence: CDR1 MNHNS, CDR2 SASEGT. This CDR3 is 13 amino acids long. Between the trimmed V and J ends, which lost 8 bases and 0 bases, there was a span of 10 bases. The CDR3 loop is CASLGALNTEAFF. CDR3 sequence (DNA): TGTGCCAGCCTAGGGGCCTTGAACACTGAAGCTTTCTTT.

The V call is TRBV14, the J call TRBJ2-7, with TRBD1 matching 11 bases. CDR3 length equals 15 residues. V shed 4 bases and J 5 bases; nucleotides not matched to a gene: 7. The germline V gene has CDR1 SGHDN and CDR2 FVKESK. The DNA for the CDR3 is TGTGCCAGCAGCCGTAGGACAGGGGGCAGGGACGAGCAGTACTTC. Translating it yields CASSRRTGGRDEQYF.

This clone was seen just once. The rearrangement joins TRBV7-8 to TRBJ2-5; 11 positions agree with TRBD2. CDR3 length equals 14 residues. Germline values: CDR1 SGHVS, CDR2 FQNEAQ. After removal of 5 bases from V and 5 bases from J, the junction contained 4 bases not matched to a gene. DNA of the CDR3: TGTGCCAGCAGCGGTAGCGGGAGGGTGGAGACCCAGTACTTC. It codes for CASSGSGRVETQYF.

The chain combines TRBV5-1 with TRBJ2-7; 10 bases line up with TRBD1. CDR1 SGHRS and CDR2 YFSETQ come from the germline V gene. The V gene end was trimmed by 0 bases and the J gene end by 5 bases; junction bases not matched to a gene: 5. CDR3 length: 15 amino acids. For the CDR3, the DNA is TGCGCCAGCAGCTTGGAAGGGACAGGGGCCCACGAGCAGTACTTC. Residues: CASSLEGTGAHEQYF.

V gene TRBV7-8 combines with J gene TRBJ2-1; maybe TRBD1 (5 bases). Trimming left V 2 bases short and J 0 bases short, with 8 bases between. Germline CDR1 reads SGHVS; CDR2 reads FQNEAQ. The CDR3 extends over 15 amino acids. The CDR3 protein is CASSLQGNSYNEQFF. The CDR3 region has the DNA TGTGCCAGCAGCTTACAGGGTAACTCCTACAATGAGCAGTTCTTC. Using reference TRBV7-8 and TRBJ2-1 for the parts outside the CDR3, the full variable domain is GAGVSQSPRYKVAKRGQDVALRCDPISGHVSLFWYQQALGQGPEFLTYFQNEAQLDKSGLPSDRFFAERPEGSVSTLKIQRTQQEDSAVYLCASSLQGNSYNEQFFGPGTRLTVL.

The CDR3 bases are TGTGCCAGCAGCTTAGCGCTATCGAGGGGACAGGGGGCGTATACCTTC. Amino acid sequence: CASSLALSRGQGAYTF. The chain has TRBV7-8 and TRBJ1-2; TRBD1 matches at 12 bases. The CDR3 totals 16 residues. Germline V gene sequence: CDR1 SGHVS, CDR2 FQNEAQ. V lost 0 bases to trimming and J lost 14 bases; unmatched junction nucleotides: 13.

The gene calls are TRBV11-3 and TRBJ2-1, with 10 bases identical to TRBD1. Germline V CDR1 and CDR2: SGHNT, YENEEA. V was pared by 3 bases and J by 2 bases, with 1 base of the junction left unmatched. This CDR3 is built from 15 residues. This chain's CDR3 is CASSFGQGAYNEQFF. The CDR3, as DNA: TGTGCCAGCAGCTTCGGACAGGGGGCCTACAATGAGCAGTTCTTC. The whole variable domain, remainder taken from reference TRBV11-3 and TRBJ2-1, is EAGVVQSPRYKIIEKKQPVAFWCNPISGHNTLYWYLQNLGQGPELLIRYENEEAVDDSQLPKDRFSAERLKGVDSTLKIQPAELGDSAVYLCASSFGQGAYNEQFFGPGTRLTVL.

This clone was observed once. The CDR3 DNA reads as TGCGCCAGCAGCCAAGGGTTAGCGAGCACCTACGAGCAGTACTTC. Residues: CASSQGLASTYEQYF. The V call is TRBV4-1, the J call TRBJ2-7, with TRBD2 as a possible D gene (5 bases). V dropped 1 base and J dropped 2 bases, with 12 bases sitting between them. The CDR3 contains 15 residues. Germline assignment: CDR1 MGHRA and CDR2 YSYEKL.